One sample yielded the 2 T cell receptor beta chains listed below, sequenced in a study of regulatory T cells in long-lasting Graves disease. Relying on iRepertoire HTBI primers and Arm-PCR of CDR3 regions, the team built TCR beta libraries. TCRdb re-called the multiplex PCR reads through MiXCR, storing one row per CDR3 protein. The table includes approximately 300,000 distinct CDR3 sequences, 15% to 20% detected once. The time point here: newly diagnosed GD, antithyroid drugs for less than 3 months. Preparation of the TCR library used RNA extracted from PBMCs. The specimen comprised peripheral blood mononuclear cells (PBMCs), sampled at new diagnosis, from a patient treated with antithyroid drugs. Source of these receptors: a female donor with Graves disease.

V usage is TRBV4-1 and J usage is TRBJ2-5, with 8 nucleotides matching TRBD1. The V gene end was trimmed by 4 bases and the J gene end by 2 bases; junction bases not matched to a gene: 9. CDR3 length: 16 residues. CDR1 and CDR2 from the germline V gene are MGHRA and YSYEKL. Written as DNA, the CDR3 is TGCGCCAGCAGCCTAGGACAGGGTCGAAGGCAAGAGACCCAGTACTTC. This translates into CASSLGQGRRQETQYF.

This chain connects TRBV20-1 to TRBJ1-3; perhaps TRBD1 as D (6 bases). CDR3 length equals 15 residues. Germline V gene lookup returns CDR1 DFQATT and CDR2 SNEGSKA (reference sequence). V shed 0 bases and J shed 4 bases, with 13 bases lying between them. CDR3 bases: TGCAGTGCTAGAGACCCGGGGGCATCAGGAAACACCATATATTTT. Protein product: CSARDPGASGNTIYF.